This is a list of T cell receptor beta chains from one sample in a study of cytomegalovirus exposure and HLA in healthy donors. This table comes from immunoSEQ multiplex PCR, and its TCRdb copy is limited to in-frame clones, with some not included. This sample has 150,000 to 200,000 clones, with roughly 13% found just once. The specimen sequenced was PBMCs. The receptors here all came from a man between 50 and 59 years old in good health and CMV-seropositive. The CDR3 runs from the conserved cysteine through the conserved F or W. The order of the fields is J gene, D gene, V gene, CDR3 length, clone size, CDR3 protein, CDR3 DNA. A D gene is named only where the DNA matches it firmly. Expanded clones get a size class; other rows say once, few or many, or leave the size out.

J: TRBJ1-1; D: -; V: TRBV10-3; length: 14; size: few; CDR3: CASQPSGGNTEAFF; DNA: TGTGCCAGCCAACCATCGGGGGGAAACACTGAAGCTTTCTTT
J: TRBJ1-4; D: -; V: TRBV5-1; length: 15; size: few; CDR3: CASSQQGFEDEKLFF; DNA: TGCGCCAGCAGCCAGCAGGGTTTTGAGGATGAAAAACTGTTTTTT
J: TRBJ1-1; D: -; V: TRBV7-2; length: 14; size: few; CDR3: CASSFRGRDTEAFF; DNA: TGTGCCAGCAGCTTTCGGGGGAGGGACACTGAAGCTTTCTTT
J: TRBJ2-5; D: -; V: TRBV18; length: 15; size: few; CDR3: CASSPRDWNQETQYF; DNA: TGTGCCAGCTCTCCGAGAGACTGGAACCAAGAGACCCAGTACTTC
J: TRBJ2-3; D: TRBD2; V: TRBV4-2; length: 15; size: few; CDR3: CASSPTSGPTDTQYF; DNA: TGTGCCAGCAGCCCTACTAGCGGCCCCACAGATACGCAGTATTTT
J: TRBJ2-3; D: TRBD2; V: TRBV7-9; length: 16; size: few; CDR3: CASSPGLAGLTDTQYF; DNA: TGTGCCAGCAGCCCTGGACTAGCGGGCCTCACAGATACGCAGTATTTT
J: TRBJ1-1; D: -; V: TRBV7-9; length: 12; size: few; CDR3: CASSLVQGGAFF; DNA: TGTGCAAGCAGCTTAGTTCAGGGAGGAGCTTTCTTT
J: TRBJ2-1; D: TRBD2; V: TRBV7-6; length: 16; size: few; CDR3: CASSLGTSGTYNEQFF; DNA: TGTGCCAGCAGCCTAGGGACTAGCGGGACATACAATGAGCAGTTCTTC
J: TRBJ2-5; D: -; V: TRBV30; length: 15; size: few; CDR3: CAWSIKRDIQETQYF; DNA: TGTGCCTGGAGTATTAAAAGGGACATCCAAGAGACCCAGTACTTC
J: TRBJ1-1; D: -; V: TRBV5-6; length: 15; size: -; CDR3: CASSRVGRENTEAFF; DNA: TGTGCCAGCAGCCGTGTCGGTAGAGAGAACACTGAAGCTTTCTTT
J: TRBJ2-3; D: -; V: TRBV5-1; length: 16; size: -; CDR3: CASSRLGRQATDTQYF; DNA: TGCGCCAGCAGCCGGTTGGGCAGACAAGCCACAGATACGCAGTATTTT
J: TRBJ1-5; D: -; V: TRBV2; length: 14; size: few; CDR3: CASNTAGLNQPQHF; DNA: TGTGCCAGCAACACAGCAGGGTTGAATCAGCCCCAGCATTTT
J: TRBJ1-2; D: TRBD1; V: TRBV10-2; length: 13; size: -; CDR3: CASSELQGHGYTF; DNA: TGCGCCAGCAGTGAGTTACAGGGGCATGGCTACACCTTC
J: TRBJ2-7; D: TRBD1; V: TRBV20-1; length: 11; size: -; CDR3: CSARTGLEQYF; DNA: TGCAGTGCAAGGACAGGACTCGAGCAGTACTTC
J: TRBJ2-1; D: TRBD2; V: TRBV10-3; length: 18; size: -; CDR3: CAISESLAGISSYNEQFF; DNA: TGTGCCATCAGTGAGTCTTTAGCGGGGATTAGCTCCTACAATGAGCAGTTCTTC
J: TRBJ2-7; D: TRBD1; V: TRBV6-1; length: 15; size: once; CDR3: CASSEGQGTTYEQYF; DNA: TGTGCCAGCAGTGAAGGACAGGGGACCACCTACGAGCAGTACTTC
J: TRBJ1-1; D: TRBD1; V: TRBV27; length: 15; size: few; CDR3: CASSLGGTGDTEAFF; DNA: TGTGCCAGCAGTTTAGGAGGGACAGGGGACACTGAAGCTTTCTTT
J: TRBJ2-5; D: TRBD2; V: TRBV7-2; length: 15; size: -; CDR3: CASSLVASGRETQYF; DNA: TGTGCCAGCAGCTTAGTGGCTAGCGGACGGGAGACCCAGTACTTC
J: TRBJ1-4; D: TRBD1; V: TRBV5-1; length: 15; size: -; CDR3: CASSFSQGGGEKLLF; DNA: TGCGCCAGCAGCTTTTCACAGGGGGGAGGTGAAAAACTGCTTTTT
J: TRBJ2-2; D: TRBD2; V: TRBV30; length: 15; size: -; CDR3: CAWSVGGGLAGELFF; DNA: TGTGCCTGGAGTGTTGGCGGGGGGCTGGCCGGGGAGCTGTTTTTT
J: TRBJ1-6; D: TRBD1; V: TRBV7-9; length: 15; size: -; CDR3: CASSRPDRERSPLHF; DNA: TGTGCCAGCAGCCGTCCGGACAGGGAAAGGTCACCCCTCCACTTT
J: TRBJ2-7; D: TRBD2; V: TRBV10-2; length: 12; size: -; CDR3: CASSVTSGEQYF; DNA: TGCGCCAGCAGTGTCACTAGCGGCGAGCAGTACTTC
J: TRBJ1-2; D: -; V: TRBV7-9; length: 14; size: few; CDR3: CASSFGDSNYGYTF; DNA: TGTGCCAGCAGCTTCGGGGATTCAAACTATGGCTACACCTTC
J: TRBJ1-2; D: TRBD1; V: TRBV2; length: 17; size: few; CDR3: CASSLRGITGGYYGYTF; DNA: TGTGCCAGCAGTCTGAGGGGTATAACAGGGGGCTACTATGGCTACACCTTC
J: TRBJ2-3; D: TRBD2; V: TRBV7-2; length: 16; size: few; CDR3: CASSLGAGGPTDTQYF; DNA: TGTGCCAGCAGCTTAGGAGCGGGGGGGCCCACAGATACGCAGTATTTT
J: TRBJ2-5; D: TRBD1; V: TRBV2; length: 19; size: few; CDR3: CASLRPPTRDRPLQETQYF; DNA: TGTGCCAGCCTCCGCCCACCAACGCGGGACAGGCCCCTCCAAGAGACCCAGTACTTC
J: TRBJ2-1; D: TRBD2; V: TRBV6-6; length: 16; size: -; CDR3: CASSFRLAGAGNEQFF; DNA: TGTGCCAGCAGTTTCCGACTAGCGGGGGCCGGGAATGAGCAGTTCTTC
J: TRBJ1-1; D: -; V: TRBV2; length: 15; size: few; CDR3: CASSVALLPNTEAFF; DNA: TGTGCCAGCAGTGTCGCACTGTTGCCGAACACTGAAGCTTTCTTT
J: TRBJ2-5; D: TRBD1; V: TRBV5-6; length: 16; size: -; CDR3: CASSLAGQGRRETQYF; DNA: TGTGCCAGCAGCTTGGCCGGACAGGGGAGGCGAGAGACCCAGTACTTC
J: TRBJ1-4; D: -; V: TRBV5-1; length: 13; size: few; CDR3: CASRRATNEKLFF; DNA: TGCGCCAGCCGGAGAGCAACTAATGAAAAACTGTTTTTT
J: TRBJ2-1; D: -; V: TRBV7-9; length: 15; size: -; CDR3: CASSLGLASYNEQFF; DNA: TGTGCCAGCAGCTTAGGTCTAGCTTCCTACAATGAGCAGTTCTTC